This entry lists 27 T cell receptor beta chains sequenced from one sample in a study of T-cell memory formation after mild COVID-19. From the 5' RACE reads, TCRdb called clonotypes with MiXCR, one entry per CDR3 protein. The sample has about 400,000 distinct CDR3 sequences; approximately 15% are singletons. Sequencing was done on a sample of PBMCs or a T cell subset sorted from them (not recorded which). The receptors were sampled from a man between 18 and 29 years old who had mild COVID-19 (a few samples of this study predate the infection). Cell type and time point are not known.

This clonotype was observed a few times. The chain combines TRBV28 with TRBJ2-3; 7 bases map to TRBD2. The CDR3 is made up of 15 amino acids. Germline assignment: CDR1 MDHEN and CDR2 SYDVKM. V was clipped by 6 bases and J by 0 bases; unmatched bases: 6. The CDR3, as DNA: TGTGCCAGCAGCCGCGGGGGACTTAGCACAGATACGCAGTATTTT. This encodes CASSRGGLSTDTQYF.

The CDR3 reads CASSQDVNSPLHF. The CDR3 coding sequence is TGCGCCAGCAGCCAAGATGTAAATTCACCCCTCCACTTT. J is TRBJ1-6 and V is TRBV4-1; D remains ambiguous. This CDR3 contains 13 residues. Germline CDR1 reads MGHRA; CDR2 reads YSYEKL. V gave up 0 bases and J gave up 7 bases, with 4 bases separating them.

The V and J genes are TRBV4-3 and TRBJ2-5; D unclear. This CDR3 contains 11 residues. From germline, CDR1 is LGHNA and CDR2 YSLEER. The V end lost 4 bases, the J end lost 9 bases, and 9 bases lay between the germline ends. The DNA for the CDR3 is TGCGCCAGCAGCCTTTACCTGGCCCAGTACTTC. Its translation is CASSLYLAQYF.

This clonotype turned up a few times. The chain has TRBV5-1 and TRBJ2-4; D may be TRBD1 or TRBD2 (6 bases each). This CDR3 region has 14 residues. Germline V gene data show CDR1 as SGHRS and CDR2 as YFSETQ. V was trimmed by 7 bases and J by 7 bases, leaving 18 bases between them. The CDR3 here is CASEDGGPRNIQYF. CDR3 DNA: TGCGCCAGCGAAGACGGGGGCCCGAGGAACATTCAGTACTTC.

This clonotype was seen at least ten times. V gene TRBV6-6 combines with J gene TRBJ1-2, with D unclear. Trimming removed 7 bases from V and 4 bases from J, with 16 bases in between. CDR3 length: 14 amino acids. Germline assignment: CDR1 MNHNY and CDR2 SVGAGI (reference sequence). This CDR3 is CASKGPSMGYGYTF. The CDR3 nucleotides read TGTGCCAGCAAAGGTCCGTCGATGGGCTATGGCTACACCTTC.

J is TRBJ2-7 and V is TRBV5-6; D uncertain. This CDR3 has 14 amino acids. The V end was cut by 2 bases, the J end by 0 bases, with 9 bases between. Germline values: CDR1 SGHDT, CDR2 YYEEEE. The CDR3 sequence is CASSFRATSYEQYV. In DNA, the CDR3 is TGTGCCAGCAGCTTCCGGGCGACCTCCTACGAGCAGTACGTC.

A note on this clonotype: An end of the junction differs from the germline gene, which may be a read error. The rearrangement links TRBV15 to TRBJ1-3, with no clear D. The length of the CDR3 is 13 residues. CDR1 is LNHNV, CDR2 YYDKDF, per germline (reference sequence). CDR3 bases: TGTGCCACCAGCAGAGATCAACCGGGCCCCATAACTTTT. The encoded protein is CATSRDQPGPITF.

The chain links TRBV20-1 to TRBJ2-3; 10 bases align to TRBD2. The CDR3 is 15 amino acids. V lost 3 bases to trimming and J lost 4 bases; unmatched junction nucleotides: 7. Germline CDR1 and CDR2: DFQATT and SNEGSKA (reference sequence). The CDR3, as DNA: TGCAGTGCTAGCCTCCTAGCGGGGGTGGCAGATACGCAGTATTTT. It yields the protein CSASLLAGVADTQYF.

This clonotype was recorded a few times. The rearrangement uses TRBV3-1 and TRBJ2-1; either TRBD1 or TRBD2 may fit D (5 bases each). This CDR3 has 17 residues. The V end lost 0 bases, the J end lost 3 bases, and 15 bases lay between the germline ends. Germline V gives CDR1 LGHDT, CDR2 YNNKEL (reference sequence). CDR3 sequence: CASSQESGLAGYNEQFF. The CDR3 region has the DNA TGTGCCAGCAGCCAAGAATCAGGGCTAGCCGGCTACAATGAGCAGTTCTTC.

This clonotype was detected only a few times. The chain joins TRBV5-1 to TRBJ1-6; tentatively, D is TRBD1 (5 bases). The CDR3 loop spans 13 amino acids. The germline V and J ends were trimmed by 4 bases and 6 bases, with 8 bases remaining between them. CDR1 and CDR2 from the germline V gene are SGHRS and YFSETQ. The CDR3 DNA is TGCGCCAGCAGCGTTGACAGTAATTCACCCCTCCACTTT. It yields the protein CASSVDSNSPLHF. The full variable domain, rest sourced from reference TRBV5-1 and TRBJ1-6, is KAGVTQTPRYLIKTRGQQVTLSCSPISGHRSVSWYQQTPGQGLQFLFEYFSETQRNKGNFPGRFSGRQFSNSRSEMNVSTLELGDSALYLCASSVDSNSPLHFGNGTRLTVT.

The table lists this clonotype with many counts. This chain connects TRBV5-1 to TRBJ2-1; TRBD2 matches 11 bases. V was clipped by 7 bases and J by 7 bases; unmatched bases: 10. This CDR3 contains 15 residues. Germline values: CDR1 SGHRS, CDR2 YFSETQ. The CDR3 region has the DNA TGCGCCAGCGGCCAGACTAGCGGGGTCACTAATGAGCAGTTCTTC. Protein product: CASGQTSGVTNEQFF.

The CDR3 sequence is CAWSRQGSTNEKLFF. CDR3 sequence (DNA): TGTGCCTGGAGCCGACAGGGGTCAACTAATGAAAAACTGTTTTTT. This chain uses TRBV30 with TRBJ1-4; TRBD1 aligns across 8 bases. Germline V gene data show CDR1 as GTSNPN and CDR2 as SVGIG (reference sequence). V lost 3 bases to trimming and J lost 0 bases; unmatched junction nucleotides: 3. The CDR3 covers 15 residues.

This clonotype showed up just once. One end of the junction is discordant with germline, which a read error may explain. The rearrangement joins TRBV15 to TRBJ1-3; 11 nucleotides match TRBD1. CDR1 is LNHNV, CDR2 YYDKDF, per germline (reference sequence). This CDR3 spans 18 amino acids. The CDR3 protein is CATSRPWDRGSSGSTIYF. In nucleotides, the CDR3 is TGTGCCACCAGCAGACCCTGGGACAGGGGGTCCTCAGGAAGCACCATATATTTT.

This clonotype showed up just a few times. The rearrangement uses TRBV5-1 and TRBJ1-2; D uncertain. V lost 0 bases and J 8 bases, leaving 17 bases between the germline ends. The V gene's germline CDR1 is SGHRS and CDR2 YFSETQ. The CDR3 runs 15 residues. The CDR3 DNA reads TGCGCCAGCAGCTTGGCCAATGCGGCTAGCGGCGGCTACACCTTC. It yields the protein CASSLANAASGGYTF.

The chain recombines TRBV7-3 with TRBJ2-3; 8 bases are a match to TRBD2. Germline CDR1 reads SGHTA; CDR2 reads FQGTGA. Trimming cost V 4 bases and J 2 bases; bases outside gene matches: 8. This CDR3 has 16 amino acids. For the CDR3, the DNA is TGTGCCAGCAGCTCCCTAGGCGGGGGGAACACAGATACGCAGTATTTT. This encodes CASSSLGGGNTDTQYF.

This clonotype was counted only a few times. The chain joins TRBV24-1 to TRBJ2-1, with D perhaps assigned TRBD1 or TRBD2 (5 bases each). V was pared by 4 bases and J by 9 bases, with 18 bases between. Germline lookup yields CDR1 KGHDR and CDR2 SFDVKD. This CDR3 is 15 amino acids long. CDR3 nucleotides: TGTGCCACCAGTGAGCCTGGGGACGGTACAATTGAGCAGTTCTTC. This translates into CATSEPGDGTIEQFF.

The gene calls are TRBV5-5 and TRBJ2-1, with D possibly matching TRBD2 (5 bases). V dropped 1 base and J dropped 6 bases, with 8 bases sitting between them. Germline values: CDR1 SGHKS, CDR2 YYEKEE (reference sequence). CDR3 length equals 13 residues. This chain's CDR3 is CASSLRTSNEQFF. CDR3 nucleotide sequence: TGTGCCAGCAGCTTGAGAACTAGCAATGAGCAGTTCTTC.

This clonotype has just a few counts. The chain uses TRBV11-1 and TRBJ2-5; 10 nucleotides align to TRBD1. Trimming at V came to 6 bases and at J to 5 bases, leaving 9 bases not matched to a gene. The CDR3 has 15 residues. Germline values: CDR1 SGHAT, CDR2 FQDESV (reference sequence). CDR3 sequence (DNA): TGTGCCAGCAGTAACGACAGGGGGCAGGTTGAGACCCAGTACTTC. Translation: CASSNDRGQVETQYF.

This clonotype has only one observation. A much larger clone lies a single base off, so this may be a read error. The chain recombines TRBV7-9 with TRBJ2-5; no clear D gene. From germline, CDR1 is SEHNR and CDR2 FQNEAQ (reference sequence). V lost 7 bases and J lost 3, with 12 bases in between. CDR3 length equals 13 residues. As DNA, the CDR3 is TGTGCCAGCACCCCCCATGAAAAAGAGACCCAGTACTTC. Translated: CASTPHEKETQYF.

This rearrangement joins TRBV5-1 to TRBJ2-1, with 9 bases fitting TRBD1. Trimming took 3 bases from V and 7 from J; bases not matched to a gene: 11. The CDR3 runs 16 residues. Per germline, CDR1 SGHRS and CDR2 YFSETQ. The CDR3 DNA follows: TGCGCCAGCAGCTCCCTATCCGGGACAGGGCTTAATGAGCAGTTCTTC. Protein product: CASSSLSGTGLNEQFF.

This clonotype occurred a few times. The rearrangement joins TRBV19 to TRBJ1-1; 7 bases match TRBD1. Losses at the gene ends were 9 bases for V and 4 bases for J; bases not matched to a gene: 8. The CDR3 totals 13 residues. Per the germline V gene, CDR1 is LNHDA and CDR2 is SQIVND (reference sequence). The DNA of the CDR3 is TGTGCCAGCCGGTACAGGGGAGGCACTGAAGCTTTCTTT. This codes for CASRYRGGTEAFF.

This clonotype was found a few times. The J gene is TRBJ1-5, the V gene TRBV29-1; D possibly corresponds to TRBD1 (5 bases). V was cut by 5 bases and J by 4 bases, with 18 bases left in between. The V gene's germline CDR1 is SQVTM and CDR2 ANQGSEA. This CDR3 has 15 residues. This chain's CDR3 is CSVRQMGERNQPQHF. The CDR3 nucleotides are TGCAGCGTTAGACAGATGGGGGAGCGGAATCAGCCCCAGCATTTT.

The chain has TRBV6-2 or TRBV6-3 and TRBJ2-7; 11 nucleotides agree with TRBD1. This CDR3 is built from 13 residues. With 5 bases clipped from V and 5 bases from J, the junction kept 2 bases outside the gene matches. CDR1 is MNHEY and CDR2 is SVGEGT in the germline V gene. The CDR3 DNA follows: TGTGCCAGCAGTAGGACAGGGGGCCACGAGCAGTACTTC. This encodes CASSRTGGHEQYF.

This clonotype was seen a handful of times. The gene calls are TRBV7-6 and TRBJ2-1, with 15 bases that match TRBD2. The CDR3 is made up of 19 amino acids. J lost 1 base, V lost 0 bases, and 4 bases had no gene match. Germline V gives CDR1 SGHVS, CDR2 FNYEAQ. CDR3 in amino acids: CASSLARGLAGGSYNEQFF. The CDR3 region has the DNA TGTGCCAGCAGCTTAGCCCGGGGACTAGCGGGGGGTTCCTACAATGAGCAGTTCTTC.

This clonotype was counted a few times. This may be a read error: a much more frequent sequence differs by one nucleotide. The V call is TRBV6-2 or TRBV6-3, the J call TRBJ2-1; TRBD1 matches at 7 bases. With 5 bases clipped from V and 1 base from J, the junction kept 5 bases outside the gene matches. CDR3 size: 15 residues. CDR1 is MNHEY and CDR2 is SVGEGT in the germline V gene. The CDR3 nucleotides read TGTGCCAGCAGTCGCCAGGGACAGTCCTACAATGAGCAGTTCTTC. It codes for CASSRQGQSYNEQFF.

The chain joins TRBV5-1 to TRBJ2-1; D not resolved. This CDR3 spans 13 amino acids. The V end lost 1 base, the J end lost 11 bases, and 13 bases lay between the germline ends. Germline V lookup: CDR1 SGHRS, CDR2 YFSETQ. The CDR3 bases are TGCGCCAGCAGCTTGTCCCCAGCGCCTAAGCAGTTCTTC. It yields the protein CASSLSPAPKQFF.

In this sample, this clonotype turned up a few times. The rearrangement links TRBV20-1 to TRBJ1-5; tentatively, D is TRBD1 (5 bases). The CDR3 sequence is 14 residues long. The V gene lost 1 base and the J gene lost 11 bases, with 18 bases spanning the gap. Germline CDR1 reads DFQATT; CDR2 reads SNEGSKA (reference sequence). CDR3 sequence (DNA): TGCAGTGCTAGAGTAAGGGGCCTAGGATCGGCCCAGCATTTT. Amino acid sequence: CSARVRGLGSAQHF.